The 21 T cell receptor beta chains below come from one sample, sequenced in a study of T cells after yellow fever vaccination. MiXCR, run by TCRdb on the 5' RACE reads, gives a single entry per CDR3 protein. The repertoire has some 550,000 distinct CDR3 sequences, 19% of them found once; the top ten carry roughly an eighth. The sample consisted of PBMCs, taken 15 days after the yellow fever booster vaccination. These receptors were collected from a man aged 25-45 years who received the YFV17D yellow fever vaccine.

The chain combines TRBV12-3 or TRBV12-4 with TRBJ2-1, with D tentatively TRBD1 (6 bases). The CDR3 loop spans 12 amino acids. Trimming stripped 6 bases from V and 9 bases from J, with 12 bases between. CDR3 residues: CASSFRGVEQFF. The CDR3 nucleotides are TGTGCCAGCAGCTTCAGGGGAGTTGAGCAGTTCTTC.

This rearrangement joins TRBV7-8 to TRBJ1-1, with TRBD1 as a possible D gene (5 bases). Germline V lookup: CDR1 SGHVS, CDR2 FQNEAQ. V dropped 4 bases and J dropped 6 bases, with 15 bases sitting between them. The CDR3 runs 14 residues. The CDR3 DNA reads as TGTGCCAGCAGCTCGTACCGGATGGGGGCTGAAGCTTTCTTT. Its translation: CASSSYRMGAEAFF.

This sequence joins TRBV11-2 and TRBJ1-6; maybe TRBD1 (6 bases). Trimming left V 4 bases short and J 7 bases short, with 20 bases between. The length of the CDR3 is 17 residues. CDR1 and CDR2 (germline): SGHAT, FQNNGV. For the CDR3, the DNA is TGTGCCAGCAGCTACTTCCTTGGGACAAGGAAAAATTCACCCCTCCACTTT. This codes for CASSYFLGTRKNSPLHF.

The rearrangement uses TRBV10-3 and TRBJ2-1, with 9 bases that match TRBD1. With V trimmed by 6 bases and J by 8 bases, 8 bases remained unmatched. The germline CDR1 and CDR2 sequences are ENHRY and SYGVKD. This CDR3 is built from 14 residues. Here the CDR3 DNA reads TGTGCCATCAGGATGGGACAGGGTACCGATGAGCAGTTCTTC. This encodes CAIRMGQGTDEQFF.

The chain is built from TRBV19 and TRBJ1-1; D is undetermined. Between the trimmed V and J ends, which lost 7 bases and 1 base, there was a span of 16 bases. The CDR3 runs to 15 residues. In germline, CDR1 is LNHDA, CDR2 SQIVND (reference sequence). This CDR3 reads CASTTGLARNTEAFF. The CDR3 DNA follows: TGTGCCAGTACTACCGGACTGGCGAGGAACACTGAAGCTTTCTTT.

The gene calls are TRBV7-2 and TRBJ2-2; D uncertain. This CDR3 region has 18 residues. Deletions cut 1 base from V and 0 bases from J, with 15 bases between. From germline, CDR1 is SGHTA and CDR2 FQGNSA. CDR3 in amino acids: CASSLGHLTGANTGELFF. The DNA of the CDR3 is TGTGCCAGCAGCTTAGGGCATTTGACTGGCGCGAACACCGGGGAGCTGTTTTTT.

This clonotype was seen more than once but under ten times. The chain is built from TRBV12-3 or TRBV12-4 and TRBJ2-2, with D perhaps TRBD2 (5 bases). The CDR3 consists of 15 residues. The V gene lost 5 bases and the J gene lost 9 bases, with 19 bases spanning the gap. CDR3 loop: CASSRGWAETRELFF. CDR3 DNA: TGTGCCAGCAGTCGCGGGTGGGCCGAGACGAGGGAGCTGTTTTTT.

This clonotype turned up a few times. J is TRBJ2-7 and V is TRBV20-1; TRBD2 aligns across 9 bases. The CDR3 runs to 14 residues. Unmatched junction bases numbered 9, after V lost 5 bases and J lost 4 bases. From germline, CDR1 is DFQATT and CDR2 SNEGSKA (reference sequence). The CDR3 DNA follows: TGCAGTGCTGGGGCTCTAGCGGGATGGTACGAGCAGTACTTC. Translating gives CSAGALAGWYEQYF.

V gene TRBV9 combines with J gene TRBJ2-3; D unclear. From germline, CDR1 is SGDLS and CDR2 YYNGEE. The germline V and J ends were trimmed by 4 bases and 1 base, with 13 bases remaining between them. This CDR3 is 15 amino acids long. The CDR3 nucleotides read TGTGCCAGCAGCTCCGCCGCCCTTGGCACAGATACGCAGTATTTT. Its protein product is CASSSAALGTDTQYF.

The V and J genes are TRBV29-1 and TRBJ1-1, with unresolved D. V gave up 4 bases and J gave up 5 bases, with 8 bases separating them. CDR1 and CDR2 (germline): SQVTM, ANQGSEA. The CDR3 extends over 11 amino acids. The CDR3 bases are TGCAGCGTTGTTTATAGAACTGAAGCTTTCTTT. Translated, it gives CSVVYRTEAFF.

The J gene is TRBJ1-5, the V gene TRBV7-2, with D possibly matching TRBD1 (6 bases). The CDR3 length is 15 residues. Between the trimmed V and J ends, which lost 6 bases and 6 bases, there was a span of 18 bases. Germline V CDR1 and CDR2: SGHTA, FQGNSA. In nucleotides, the CDR3 is TGTGCCAGCAGTCCGGACAGCGCGGTGCGTCAGCCCCAGCATTTT. Protein sequence: CASSPDSAVRQPQHF.

The chain uses TRBV7-8 and TRBJ1-1; the D gene is possibly TRBD1 (6 bases). With 1 base removed from V and 0 bases from J, the gap between germline ends came to 12 bases. The CDR3 totals 16 residues. In germline, CDR1 is SGHVS, CDR2 FQNEAQ. The CDR3 sequence: CASSLEEGVVNTEAFF. In DNA form, the CDR3 reads TGTGCCAGCAGCTTAGAGGAGGGGGTGGTGAACACTGAAGCTTTCTTT. The full variable domain, in which reference TRBV7-8 and TRBJ1-1 provide the parts outside the CDR3, is GAGVSQSPRYKVAKRGQDVALRCDPISGHVSLFWYQQALGQGPEFLTYFQNEAQLDKSGLPSDRFFAERPEGSVSTLKIQRTQQEDSAVYLCASSLEEGVVNTEAFFGQGTRLTVV.

This clonotype was seen only a few times. This chain links TRBV20-1 with TRBJ1-3, with unresolved D. Germline V gives CDR1 DFQATT, CDR2 SNEGSKA (reference sequence). V was cut by 3 bases and J by 4 bases, with 10 bases left in between. CDR3 length: 13 amino acids. The CDR3 loop reads CSARMGNGNTIYF. CDR3 nucleotide sequence: TGCAGTGCTAGGATGGGGAACGGAAACACCATATATTTT.

This clonotype was recorded a few times. The chain recombines TRBV20-1 with TRBJ2-1; D possibly matches TRBD1 or TRBD2 (5 bases each). Germline-derived CDR1 and CDR2 are DFQATT and SNEGSKA (reference sequence). The length of the CDR3 is 12 residues. The V end lost 0 bases, the J end lost 15 bases, and 15 bases lay between the germline ends. The CDR3 region is CSARDFRGLGFF. The CDR3 coding sequence is TGCAGTGCTAGAGATTTCCGGGGCCTGGGGTTCTTC.

This clonotype was seen more than once but under ten times. The rearrangement joins TRBV19 to TRBJ2-7, with D tentatively TRBD1 or TRBD2 (5 bases each). Germline CDR1 reads LNHDA; CDR2 reads SQIVND (reference sequence). This CDR3 has 15 residues. V was cut by 3 bases and J by 4 bases, with 16 bases left in between. As DNA, the CDR3 is TGTGCCAGTAGTATCTCCCGGGGCGCAGGATACGAGCAGTACTTC. Protein: CASSISRGAGYEQYF.

This clonotype was observed a few times. V gene TRBV29-1 combines with J gene TRBJ1-3, with TRBD1 matching 7 bases. The junction had 5 bases not matched to a gene; V was cut back by 7 bases and J by 2 bases. Germline V gene lookup returns CDR1 SQVTM and CDR2 ANQGSEA. The CDR3 runs to 13 residues. The CDR3 DNA follows: TGCAGCGAGACAGACAGGGCTGGAAACACCATATATTTT. It translates to CSETDRAGNTIYF.

This chain links TRBV18 with TRBJ2-5; D is tentatively TRBD1 or TRBD2 (5 bases each). CDR1 KGHSH and CDR2 LQKENI come from the germline V gene. Trimming removed 1 base from V and 4 bases from J, with 13 bases in between. This CDR3 region has 15 residues. The CDR3 coding sequence is TGTGCCAGCTCACCACGTCGTGGGGACGGAGAGACCCAGTACTTC. This sequence encodes CASSPRRGDGETQYF. Full variable domain (outside the CDR3, taken from reference TRBV18 and TRBJ2-5): NAGVMQNPRHLVRRRGQEARLRCSPMKGHSHVYWYRQLPEEGLKFMVYLQKENIIDESGMPKERFSAEFPKEGPSILRIQQVVRGDSAAYFCASSPRRGDGETQYFGPGTRLLVL.

This clonotype was seen a few times. This rearrangement joins TRBV6-2 or TRBV6-3 to TRBJ2-1; D ambiguous. The V end lost 6 bases, the J end lost 10 bases, and 7 bases lay between the germline ends. Germline loops: CDR1 MNHEY, CDR2 SVGEGT. CDR3 length: 10 amino acids. The CDR3 spells CASRGYEQFF. Here the CDR3 DNA reads TGTGCCAGCAGGGGATACGAGCAGTTCTTC.

This clonotype occurred a few times. The gene calls are TRBV6-4 and TRBJ2-3, with D perhaps matching TRBD2 (6 bases). The V gene lost 0 bases and the J gene lost 11 bases, with 9 bases spanning the gap. Germline V CDR1 and CDR2: MRHNA, SNTAGT. This CDR3 contains 12 residues. The CDR3 coding sequence is TGTGCCAGCAGTGACTCAAGGACTAAGCAGTATTTT. Amino acid sequence: CASSDSRTKQYF.

The chain couples TRBV15 to TRBJ2-1; the match to TRBD1 covers 9 bases. The CDR3 sequence is 17 residues long. V dropped 0 bases and J dropped 4; count of bases not matched to a gene: 7. Germline V gene data show CDR1 as LNHNV and CDR2 as YYDKDF (reference sequence). This CDR3 reads CATSRDLRTGVYNEQFF. The CDR3 DNA is TGTGCCACCAGCAGAGATCTCCGGACAGGGGTTTACAATGAGCAGTTCTTC.

The chain uses TRBV6-1 and TRBJ1-4; TRBD1 matches 11 bases. Unmatched junction bases numbered 13, after V lost 5 bases and J lost 14 bases. The V gene's germline CDR1 is MNHNS and CDR2 SASEGT. CDR3 length equals 15 residues. The CDR3 region is CASSRKDRGQEELFF. DNA of the CDR3: TGTGCCAGCAGTCGTAAGGACAGGGGGCAAGAAGAGCTGTTTTTT.